This T cell receptor (beta chain) was recorded in a study of blood T cell repertoires in COVID-19. Only one count was recorded for this clone. Assay used: immunoSEQ multiplex PCR; TCRdb lists only in-frame clones, some missing. The repertoire holds under 450,000 clones, about 90% seen once, with 2.5% to 3% in the top ten. The CDR3 consists of 12 residues. The ends were cut back, 4 bases at V and 6 bases at J, with 9 bases in the middle. Sequenced sample: PBMCs or T cells enriched from blood (not recorded which). The gene calls are TRBV12-3 or TRBV12-4 and TRBJ1-1, with D maybe TRBD1 (5 bases). The receptor was derived from a woman aged 25 to 39 who had recovered from COVID-19. The CDR3 region has the DNA TGTGCCAGCAGTTACAGGTTATCTGAAGCTTTCTTT. Its protein is CASSYRLSEAFF.